The clone carrying this TCR beta chain appeared a few times. Its antigen is still unknown. Germline V gives CDR1 DFQATT, CDR2 SNEGSKA (reference sequence). This CDR3 has 14 amino acids. The V end was cut by 6 bases, the J end by 7 bases, with 22 bases between. The sample is drawn from a study of blood T cells in healthy people across ages. Whole-study findings and limits: CMV infection status of these donors was not known. In older individuals, TCR beta diversity per million T cells was lower, falling roughly linearly with age.

Each individual donor underwent a draw of ten milliliters of peripheral blood. Whenever a sample was processed, at least 6 million PBMCs were isolated. A second 7 to 11 cycle PCR used barcoded and J-beta primers. TCRdb passed the 5' RACE reads through MiXCR, listing each CDR3 protein once. The sample contains about a million distinct CDR3 sequences, 45% to 60% of which appear only once. The origin of this receptor is a woman aged 55-69 years in good health. What was sequenced was blood. The chain recombines TRBV20-1 with TRBJ2-7, with D perhaps matching TRBD1 or TRBD2 (6 bases each). CDR3: CSAIRGDGYNEQYF. The CDR3 bases are TGCAGTGCCATTAGGGGGGATGGCTACAATGAGCAGTACTTC.